This T cell receptor beta chain was identified in a study of Ad26.COV2.S vaccination and SARS-CoV-2 variants. About the study: Recipients of Ad26.COV2.S got it intramuscularly, once or twice 56 days apart. Overall study findings and caveats: For non-spike TCRs, breadth in vaccine recipients resembled that in placebo recipients.

A note on this clone: What it binds is not known.

The treatment: 19 received Ad26.COV2.S at low or high dose, single or two shots; five or six received placebo; per-sample allocation not given. Following the first vaccine or placebo injection, samples were taken on day 63. Vaccination employed an Ad26 vector expressing the Wuhan-strain SARS-CoV-2 spike. Profiled with immunoSEQ multiplex PCR; TCRdb holds only in-frame clones, not every one. The table shows more than 300,000 clones, with about 85% occurring only once. The sequences come from peripheral blood, collected in a trial of Ad26.COV2.S vaccine versus placebo. The clonotype comes from a person aged 18 to 65 who received the Ad26.COV2.S COVID-19 vaccine or a placebo.

CDR3 DNA: TGCAGCGTCAGGACAGGGCAAAGCGGCGAGCAGTACTTC. Amino acids: CSVRTGQSGEQYF. This chain uses TRBV29-1 with TRBJ2-7; 8 nucleotides line up with TRBD1. CDR1 and CDR2 from the germline V gene are SQVTM and ANQGSEA. Trimming cost V 6 bases and J 6 bases; bases outside gene matches: 10. The CDR3 length is 13 residues.